These 14 T cell receptor beta chains came from one sample sequenced in a study of CD8+CD57+ T cells in acquired aplastic anemia. Using genomic DNA as the template, TCR beta VDJ and CDR3 profiling was carried out. In TCRdb, the reads were re-called with MiXCR into one record per CDR3 protein. This sample has 100,000 to 150,000 distinct CDR3 sequences, with 41% found just once. Sequenced sample: sorted CD4+, CD8+, or CD8+CD57+ T cells (not recorded which) from PBMCs. The receptors originated from a human donor in good health, serving as a control.

This clonotype was recorded at least ten times. The chain has TRBV4-1 and TRBJ2-1; either TRBD1 or TRBD2 may supply D (5 bases each). V was trimmed by 3 bases and J by 0 bases, leaving 12 bases between them. The CDR3 sequence is 16 residues long. Germline CDR1 and CDR2: MGHRA and YSYEKL. The CDR3 is CASSQGPRSSYNEQFF. In DNA, the CDR3 is TGCGCCAGCAGCCAGGGACCGAGGAGCTCCTACAATGAGCAGTTCTTC.

This clonotype was detected once. The V call is TRBV20-1, the J call TRBJ2-3; 9 nucleotides align to TRBD2. V was clipped by 0 bases and J by 8 bases; unmatched bases: 12. CDR3 size: 16 residues. Germline CDR1 and CDR2: DFQATT and SNEGSKA (reference sequence). As DNA, the CDR3 is TGCAGTGCTAGAGACGGTCCTAGCGGGATCCAGGGTACGCAGTATTTT. Protein: CSARDGPSGIQGTQYF.

CDR3 residues: CASSYDLLGSYGYTF. CDR3 sequence (DNA): TGTGCCAGCAGTTACGACTTGCTGGGCAGCTATGGCTACACCTTC. The gene calls are TRBV6-5 and TRBJ1-2; D ambiguous. Trimming pared 2 bases from V and 4 bases from J, leaving 14 bases between. The germline CDR1 and CDR2 sequences are MNHEY and SVGAGI. This CDR3 region has 15 residues.

The rearrangement joins TRBV7-7 to TRBJ2-3; D is perhaps TRBD2 (6 bases). Between the trimmed V and J ends, which lost 6 bases and 5 bases, there was a span of 9 bases. CDR1 SSHAT and CDR2 FNYEAQ come from the germline V gene (reference sequence). CDR3 length: 12 residues. The CDR3 spells CASSPGGDTQYF. DNA for the CDR3: TGTGCCAGCAGTCCCGGGGGAGATACGCAGTATTTT.

This clonotype was detected a few times. The chain couples TRBV28 to TRBJ1-1, with D unresolved. V was trimmed by 7 bases and J by 5 bases, leaving 23 bases between them. The CDR3 is made up of 16 amino acids. Germline loops: CDR1 MDHEN, CDR2 SYDVKM. In DNA, the CDR3 is TGTGCCAGCACCCCTGCTTTTGGGGAAGGGAAGACTGAAGCTTTCTTT. This gives the protein CASTPAFGEGKTEAFF.

This clonotype was observed at least ten times. The chain joins TRBV5-1 to TRBJ2-1; TRBD1 aligns across 9 bases. The V segment lost 4 bases and the J segment 2 bases; nucleotides outside the gene matches: 1. CDR3 length: 14 residues. In germline, CDR1 is SGHRS, CDR2 YFSETQ. CDR3 DNA: TGCGCCAGCAGCCGGACAGGGGCCTACAATGAGCAGTTCTTC. Encoded protein: CASSRTGAYNEQFF. Supplemented by reference TRBV5-1 and TRBJ2-1, the full variable domain reads KAGVTQTPRYLIKTRGQQVTLSCSPISGHRSVSWYQQTPGQGLQFLFEYFSETQRNKGNFPGRFSGRQFSNSRSEMNVSTLELGDSALYLCASSRTGAYNEQFFGPGTRLTVL.

The V gene is TRBV30, the J gene TRBJ1-1; D uncertain. The V end lost 0 bases, the J end lost 8 bases, and 10 bases lay between the germline ends. The CDR3 has 12 residues. Germline V gene data show CDR1 as GTSNPN and CDR2 as SVGIG (reference sequence). The CDR3 nucleotides read TGTGCCTGGAGTGTACTGATGGCGGAAGCTTTCTTT. Translation: CAWSVLMAEAFF.

In this sample, this clonotype turned up a few times. This chain joins TRBV19 and TRBJ2-1; 9 bases map to TRBD1. The CDR3 runs to 13 residues. Germline lookup yields CDR1 LNHDA and CDR2 SQIVND (reference sequence). The junction had 2 bases not matched to a gene; V was cut back by 5 bases and J by 6 bases. CDR3 residues: CASSSTGGNEQFF. CDR3 in DNA: TGTGCCAGTAGTTCGACAGGGGGCAATGAGCAGTTCTTC.

In this sample, this clonotype turned up many times. The chain employs TRBV12-5 and TRBJ1-2; 8 positions match TRBD1. CDR3 size: 15 residues. J gave up 0 bases and V 1 base, and 1 base lay outside the gene matches. Germline assignment: CDR1 LGHNT and CDR2 FRNRAP. For the CDR3, the DNA is TGTGCTAGTGGTTTGGGGACAGGGACTAACTATGGCTACACCTTC. It specifies CASGLGTGTNYGYTF.

There are many counts of this clonotype. The genes are TRBV11-2 and TRBJ2-3; possible D gene TRBD2, 6 bases. Germline V gene sequence: CDR1 SGHAT, CDR2 FQNNGV. This CDR3 spans 14 amino acids. Trimming stripped 3 bases from V and 4 bases from J, with 11 bases between. The CDR3 bases are TGTGCCAGCAGCTTGGAGGGGCGCGCAGATACGCAGTATTTT. Encoded protein: CASSLEGRADTQYF.

This sequence joins TRBV20-1 and TRBJ2-5; 12 bases match TRBD2. The CDR3 has 14 amino acids. CDR1 and CDR2 (germline): DFQATT, SNEGSKA (reference sequence). The V segment lost 5 bases and the J segment 2 bases; nucleotides outside the gene matches: 3. CDR3 residues: CSAGGLAGQETQYF. The CDR3 coding sequence is TGCAGTGCTGGAGGACTAGCGGGGCAAGAGACCCAGTACTTC.

A few counts support this clonotype. V gene TRBV18 combines with J gene TRBJ1-4; a weak D match, TRBD1 (6 bases). The CDR3 sequence is 15 residues long. Trimming left V 6 bases short and J 7 bases short, with 18 bases between. Germline V gene lookup returns CDR1 KGHSH and CDR2 LQKENI. The CDR3, as DNA: TGTGCCAGCTCGACATCTTGGGGGCTCGGTGAAAAACTGTTTTTT. Amino acids: CASSTSWGLGEKLFF.

V is TRBV20-1 and J is TRBJ1-1; a possible D gene is TRBD1 (6 bases). CDR3 length: 10 residues. V was pared by 5 bases and J by 7 bases, with 8 bases between. Looked up from germline, CDR1 is DFQATT and CDR2 is SNEGSKA (reference sequence). CDR3 protein: CSAGGFEAFF. Written as DNA, the CDR3 is TGCAGTGCTGGGGGCTTTGAAGCTTTCTTT.

This clonotype was recorded a few times. A much larger clone is a single base away; this may be a read error. The chain combines TRBV9 with TRBJ2-2; D possibly corresponds to TRBD1 (5 bases). The CDR3 extends over 15 amino acids. The V gene's germline CDR1 is SGDLS and CDR2 YYNGEE. Here the CDR3 DNA reads TGTGCCAGCGGCGTAGGCAGGGCTGGGGCCGGGGAGCTGTTTTTT. This encodes CASGVGRAGAGELFF.